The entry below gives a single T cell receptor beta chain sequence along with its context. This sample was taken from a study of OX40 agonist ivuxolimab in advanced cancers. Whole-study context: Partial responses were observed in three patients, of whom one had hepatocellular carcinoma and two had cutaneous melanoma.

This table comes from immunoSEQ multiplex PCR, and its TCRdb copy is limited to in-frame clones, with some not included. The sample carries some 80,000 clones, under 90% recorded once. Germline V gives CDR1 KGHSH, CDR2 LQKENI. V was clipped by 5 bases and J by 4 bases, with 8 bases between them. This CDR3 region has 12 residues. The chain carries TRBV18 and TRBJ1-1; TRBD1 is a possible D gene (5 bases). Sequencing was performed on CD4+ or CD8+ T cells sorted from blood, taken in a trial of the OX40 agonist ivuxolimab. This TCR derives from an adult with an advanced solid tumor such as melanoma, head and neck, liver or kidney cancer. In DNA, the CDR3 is TGTGCCAGCTCAGAGAGGGGCACTGAAGCTTTCTTT. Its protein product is CASSERGTEAFF.